The TCR beta chain described here comes from a study of identical twins. This clonotype was counted at least ten times. TCRdb recomputed calls from the 5' RACE reads with MiXCR, one row per CDR3 protein. The table includes a few hundred thousand distinct CDR3 sequences, roughly 20% detected once. The CDR3 sequence is 13 residues long. CDR1 DFQATT and CDR2 SNEGSKA come from the germline V gene (reference sequence). Trimming shortened V by 1 base and J by 1 base, and 6 bases separated the two germline ends. Sequenced sample: naive T cells sorted from blood. The chain uses TRBV20-1 and TRBJ2-3; D uncertain. The source is a man aged 50-59 years in good health. CDR3 sequence: CSARVSGTDTQYF. CDR3 nucleotides: TGCAGTGCTAGAGTCTCAGGCACAGATACGCAGTATTTT.